This T cell receptor beta chain was sequenced in a study of blood T cell repertoires in COVID-19. Looking at the study overall: Sample material is recorded as cDNA or gDNA derived from T cells, B-cell-depleted T cells, or PBMCs.

The V and J ends lost 8 bases and 8 bases, in that order; junction bases with no gene match: 22. Germline V gene sequence: CDR1 SNHLY, CDR2 FYNNEI. The length of the CDR3 is 18 residues. Sequencing used immunoSEQ multiplex PCR; TCRdb keeps in-frame clones, though not all of them. The profile shows fewer than 300,000 clones, nearly 90% of them singletons. Sequenced input: peripheral blood. The chain has TRBV2 and TRBJ2-2, with 8 bases that match TRBD2. The TCR originated in a woman between 25 and 40 years old with acute or convalescent COVID-19. The CDR3 region has the DNA TGTGCCAGCTCTCGGGAGGGGACTTTTGGAGGGTCGAGAGGGGAGCTGTTTTTT. Translating it yields CASSREGTFGGSRGELFF.